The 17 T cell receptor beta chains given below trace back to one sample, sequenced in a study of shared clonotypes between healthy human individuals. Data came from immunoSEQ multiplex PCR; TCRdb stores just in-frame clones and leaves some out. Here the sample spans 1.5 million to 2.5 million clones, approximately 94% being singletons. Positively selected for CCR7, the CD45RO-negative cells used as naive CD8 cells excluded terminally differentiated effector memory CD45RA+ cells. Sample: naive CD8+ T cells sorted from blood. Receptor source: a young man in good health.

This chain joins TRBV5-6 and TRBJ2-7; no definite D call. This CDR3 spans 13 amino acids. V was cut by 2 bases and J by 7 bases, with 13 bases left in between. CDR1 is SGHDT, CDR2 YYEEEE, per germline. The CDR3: CASSFGSFSEQYF. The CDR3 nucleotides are TGTGCCAGCAGCTTTGGCAGTTTTTCGGAGCAGTACTTC.

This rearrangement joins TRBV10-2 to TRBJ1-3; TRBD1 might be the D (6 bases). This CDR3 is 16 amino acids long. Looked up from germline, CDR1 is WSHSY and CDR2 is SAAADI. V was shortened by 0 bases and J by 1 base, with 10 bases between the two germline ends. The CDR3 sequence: CASSESGGYSGNTIYF. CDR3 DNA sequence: TGCGCCAGCAGTGAGTCGGGGGGCTATTCTGGAAACACCATATATTTT.

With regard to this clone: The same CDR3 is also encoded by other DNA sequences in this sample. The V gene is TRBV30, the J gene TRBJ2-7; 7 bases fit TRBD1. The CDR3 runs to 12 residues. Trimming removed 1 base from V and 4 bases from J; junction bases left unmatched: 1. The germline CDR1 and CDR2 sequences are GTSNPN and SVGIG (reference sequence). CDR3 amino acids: CAWSAQGYEQYF. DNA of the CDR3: TGTGCCTGGAGTGCACAGGGGTACGAGCAGTACTTC.

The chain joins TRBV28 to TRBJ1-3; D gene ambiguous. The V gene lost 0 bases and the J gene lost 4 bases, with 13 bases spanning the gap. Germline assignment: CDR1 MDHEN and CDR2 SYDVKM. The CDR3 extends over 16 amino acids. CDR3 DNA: TGTGCCAGCAGTTTATGGCCCGGGGTCTTGGGAAACACCATATATTTT. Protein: CASSLWPGVLGNTIYF.

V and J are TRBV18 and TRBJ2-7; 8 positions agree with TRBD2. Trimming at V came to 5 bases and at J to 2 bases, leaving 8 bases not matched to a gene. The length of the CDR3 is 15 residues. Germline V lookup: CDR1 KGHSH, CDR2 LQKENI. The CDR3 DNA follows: TGTGCCAGCTCAACCTCGGGAGGGGCTACCTACGAGCAGTACTTC. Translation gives CASSTSGGATYEQYF.

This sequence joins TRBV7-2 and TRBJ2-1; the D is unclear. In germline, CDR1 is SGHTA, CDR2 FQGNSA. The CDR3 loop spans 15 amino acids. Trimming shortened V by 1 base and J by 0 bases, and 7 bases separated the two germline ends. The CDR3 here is CASSLVAASYNEQFF. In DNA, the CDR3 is TGTGCCAGCAGCTTAGTGGCAGCCTCCTACAATGAGCAGTTCTTC. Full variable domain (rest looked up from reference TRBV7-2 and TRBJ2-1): GAGVSQSPSNKVTEKGKDVELRCDPISGHTALYWYRQSLGQGLEFLIYFQGNSAPDKSGLPSDRFSAERTGGSVSTLTIQRTQQEDSAVYLCASSLVAASYNEQFFGPGTRLTVL.

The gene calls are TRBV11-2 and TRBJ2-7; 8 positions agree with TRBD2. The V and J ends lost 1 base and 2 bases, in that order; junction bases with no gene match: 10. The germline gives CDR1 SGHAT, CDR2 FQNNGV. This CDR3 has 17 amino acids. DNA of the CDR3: TGTGCCAGCAGCTTAGGCCCAGCGGGAGAGGGTCCCTACGAGCAGTACTTC. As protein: CASSLGPAGEGPYEQYF.

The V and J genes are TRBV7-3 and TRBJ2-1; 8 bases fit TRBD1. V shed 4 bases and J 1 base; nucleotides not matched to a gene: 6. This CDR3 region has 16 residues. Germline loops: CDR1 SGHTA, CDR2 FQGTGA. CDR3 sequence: CASSSTDRASYNEQFF. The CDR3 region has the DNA TGTGCCAGCAGCTCCACGGACAGGGCGTCCTACAATGAGCAGTTCTTC. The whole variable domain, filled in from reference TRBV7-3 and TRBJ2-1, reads GAGVSQTPSNKVTEKGKYVELRCDPISGHTALYWYRQSLGQGPEFLIYFQGTGAADDSGLPNDRFFAVRPEGSVSTLKIQRTERGDSAVYLCASSSTDRASYNEQFFGPGTRLTVL.

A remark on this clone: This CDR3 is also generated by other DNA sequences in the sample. The CDR3 loop reads CASSFPDSYEQYF. The CDR3 bases are TGTGCCAGCAGCTTCCCTGACTCCTACGAGCAGTACTTC. This sequence joins TRBV7-9 and TRBJ2-7; no clear D. This CDR3 has 13 amino acids. Germline V CDR1 and CDR2: SEHNR, FQNEAQ (reference sequence). The V end lost 3 bases, the J end lost 0 bases, and 6 bases lay between the germline ends.

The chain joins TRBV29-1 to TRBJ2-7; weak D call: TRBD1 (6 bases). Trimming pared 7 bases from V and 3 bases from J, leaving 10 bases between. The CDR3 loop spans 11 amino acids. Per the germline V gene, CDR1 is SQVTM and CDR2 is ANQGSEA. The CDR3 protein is CSGRTVYEQYF. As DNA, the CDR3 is TGCAGCGGGCGGACAGTCTACGAGCAGTACTTC.

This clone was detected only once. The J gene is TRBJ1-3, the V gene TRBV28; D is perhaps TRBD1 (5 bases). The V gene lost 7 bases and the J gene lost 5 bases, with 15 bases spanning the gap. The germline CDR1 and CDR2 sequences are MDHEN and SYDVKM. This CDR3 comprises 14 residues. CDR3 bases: TGTGCCAGCACTACAAATTGGGGGAGAAACACCATATATTTT. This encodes CASTTNWGRNTIYF.

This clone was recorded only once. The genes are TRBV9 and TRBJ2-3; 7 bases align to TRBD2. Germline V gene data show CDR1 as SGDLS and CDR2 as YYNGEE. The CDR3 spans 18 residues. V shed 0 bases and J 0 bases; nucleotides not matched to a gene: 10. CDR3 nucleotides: TGTGCCAGCAGCGTAGAAGGTCTAGCGGCTACTAGCACAGATACGCAGTATTTT. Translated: CASSVEGLAATSTDTQYF.

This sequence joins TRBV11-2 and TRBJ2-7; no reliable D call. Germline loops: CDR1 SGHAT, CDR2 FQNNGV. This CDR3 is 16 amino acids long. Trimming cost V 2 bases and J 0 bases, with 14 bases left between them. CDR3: CASSLSRVSSSYEQYF. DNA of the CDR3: TGTGCCAGCAGCTTATCACGGGTATCTAGCTCCTACGAGCAGTACTTC.

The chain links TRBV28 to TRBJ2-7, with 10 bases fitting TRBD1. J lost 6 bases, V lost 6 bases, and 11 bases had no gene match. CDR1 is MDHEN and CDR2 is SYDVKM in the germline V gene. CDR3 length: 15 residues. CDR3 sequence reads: CASRHFGTGDSEQYF. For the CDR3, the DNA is TGTGCCAGCAGGCATTTCGGGACAGGGGACAGCGAGCAGTACTTC.

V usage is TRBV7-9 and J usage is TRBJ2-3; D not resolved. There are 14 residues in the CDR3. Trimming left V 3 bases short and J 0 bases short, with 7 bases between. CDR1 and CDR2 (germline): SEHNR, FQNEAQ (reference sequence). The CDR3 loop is CASSFEYSTDTQYF. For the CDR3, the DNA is TGTGCCAGCAGCTTCGAGTATAGCACAGATACGCAGTATTTT. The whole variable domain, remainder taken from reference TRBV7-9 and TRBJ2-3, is DTGVSQNPRHKITKRGQNVTFRCDPISEHNRLYWYRQTLGQGPEFLTYFQNEAQLEKSRLLSDRFSAERPKGSFSTLEIQRTEQGDSAMYLCASSFEYSTDTQYFGPGTRLTVL.

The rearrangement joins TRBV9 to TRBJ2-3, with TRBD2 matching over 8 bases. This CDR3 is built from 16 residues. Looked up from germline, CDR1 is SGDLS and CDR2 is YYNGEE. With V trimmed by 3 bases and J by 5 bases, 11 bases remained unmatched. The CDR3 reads CASSDVMAGGGDTQYF. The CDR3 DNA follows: TGTGCCAGCAGCGACGTTATGGCGGGGGGCGGAGATACGCAGTATTTT. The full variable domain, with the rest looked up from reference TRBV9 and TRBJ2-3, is DSGVTQTPKHLITATGQRVTLRCSPRSGDLSVYWYQQSLDQGLQFLIQYYNGEERAKGNILERFSAQQFPDLHSELNLSSLELGDSALYFCASSDVMAGGGDTQYFGPGTRLTVL.

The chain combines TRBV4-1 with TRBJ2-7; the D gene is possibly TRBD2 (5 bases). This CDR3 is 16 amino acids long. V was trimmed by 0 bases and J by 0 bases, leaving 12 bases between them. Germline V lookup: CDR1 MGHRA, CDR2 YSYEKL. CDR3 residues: CASSQEGLLHSYEQYF. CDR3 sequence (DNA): TGCGCCAGCAGCCAAGAAGGACTGCTCCACTCCTACGAGCAGTACTTC.